The rows below give T cell receptor beta chains drawn from one sample of a study of T cell responses to AZD1222 COVID-19 vaccine. Sequencing was performed with immunoSEQ multiplex PCR; in TCRdb, only in-frame clones are kept and a portion is missing. Found here are 90,000 to 150,000 clones, approximately 89% of them singletons; the top ten hold about 4.5%. The sample was peripheral blood, taken on day 0 of AZD1222 vaccination. The source of these receptors is an adult in good health. Each CDR3 is given with its conserved first and last residue. A D gene is named only where the DNA matches it firmly. Size tells how often a clone was seen (once, few, many) or the class of an expanded clone, and some rows leave it out.

j_call d_call v_call clone_size cdr3_aa cdr3_nt
TRBJ2-3 TRBD2 TRBV30 - CAWSGSGATTDTQYF TGTGCCTGGAGCGGAAGCGGGGCAACCACAGATACGCAGTATTTT
TRBJ1-4 TRBD1 TRBV6-4 - CASSGKQGDWEKLFF TGTGCCAGCAGTGGAAAACAGGGGGACTGGGAAAAACTGTTTTTT
TRBJ1-6 - TRBV7-2 - CASSLPAALNSPLHF TGTGCCAGCAGCTTACCGGCAGCTCTTAATTCACCCCTCCACTTT
TRBJ1-5 - TRBV6-6 - CASSSPGVDNQPQHF TGTGCCAGCAGTTCCCCAGGGGTCGACAATCAGCCCCAGCATTTT
TRBJ1-2 - TRBV5-4 - CASSRMGRDGNGYTF TGTGCCAGCAGCCGGATGGGCAGGGATGGTAATGGCTACACCTTC
TRBJ2-3 - TRBV3-1/TRBV3-2 - CASSQPPDTQYF TGTGCCAGCAGCCAGCCCCCAGATACGCAGTATTTT
TRBJ1-1 TRBD1 TRBV30 - CAWGDFSTGRAMAFF TGTGCCTGGGGGGACTTTTCGACAGGGCGCGCGATGGCTTTCTTT
TRBJ1-2 - TRBV7-2 once CASSLSGTPRGYTF TGTGCCAGCAGTTTATCCGGGACCCCTAGGGGCTACACCTTC
TRBJ1-6 TRBD1 TRBV19 - CASSSTGSSPLHF TGTGCCAGTAGTTCGACAGGGAGTTCACCCCTCCACTTT
TRBJ2-7 - TRBV5-1 - CASRTPWDYEQYF TGCGCCAGCAGAACGCCATGGGACTACGAGCAGTACTTC
TRBJ1-6 TRBD1 TRBV6-2/TRBV6-3 - CASSYTGQGARSPLHF TGTGCCAGCAGTTACACCGGACAGGGGGCGCGGTCACCCCTCCACTTT
TRBJ1-5 - TRBV21-1 once CASSGFRAPIFGGNQPQHF TGTGCCAGCAGCGGGTTCAGGGCACCCATATTTGGGGGCAATCAGCCCCAGCATTTT
TRBJ2-5 - TRBV5-1 - CASSLGGAGKETQYF TGCGCCAGCAGCTTGGGTGGGGCAGGGAAAGAGACCCAGTACTTC
TRBJ2-7 TRBD1 TRBV7-2 - CASSQATGVAYEQYF TGTGCCAGCAGCCAGGCGACAGGGGTAGCCTACGAGCAGTACTTC
TRBJ2-1 TRBD2 TRBV27 - CASSLSTSGPSSYNEQFF TGTGCCAGCAGTTTATCCACTAGCGGACCGAGCTCCTACAATGAGCAGTTCTTC
TRBJ1-5 - TRBV27 - CASSRGGRGNQPQHF TGTGCCAGCAGTAGGGGGGGGCGAGGCAATCAGCCCCAGCATTTT
TRBJ1-1 - TRBV7-6 - CASSALIGVGNTEAFF TGTGCCAGCAGCGCCCTAATTGGGGTGGGGAACACTGAAGCTTTCTTT
TRBJ1-4 - TRBV5-1 - CASSLDFQAIVREKLFF TGCGCCAGCAGCTTGGATTTTCAGGCCATTGTTCGAGAAAAACTGTTTTTT
TRBJ2-1 - TRBV10-3 - CATSRDNEQFF TGTGCCACCTCCAGGGACAATGAGCAGTTCTTC
TRBJ2-5 - TRBV18 - CASSPQGGETQYF TGTGCCAGCTCACCACAGGGGGGAGAGACCCAGTACTTC
TRBJ1-1 - TRBV7-2 - CASSLGQGGRNTEAFF TGTGCCAGCAGCTTAGGGCAGGGAGGGCGGAACACTGAAGCTTTCTTT
TRBJ1-1 - TRBV10-3 few CAISESMGRTEAFF TGTGCCATCAGTGAGTCTATGGGGCGCACTGAAGCTTTCTTT
TRBJ1-2 - TRBV7-9 - CASSLGGDHYGYTF TGTGCCAGCAGCTTAGGAGGCGATCACTATGGCTACACCTTC
TRBJ2-7 - TRBV29-1 - CSVEGLGGYGYREQYF TGCAGCGTTGAAGGCCTTGGGGGGTATGGTTATCGCGAGCAGTACTTC
TRBJ2-2 - TRBV20-1 - CSARVAQGTFF -
TRBJ1-5 - TRBV5-1 - CASSAQGGNQPQHF TGCGCCAGCTCCGCCCAGGGAGGCAATCAGCCCCAGCATTTT
TRBJ2-2 TRBD2 TRBV14 - CASSQESSRLAGVVGELFF TGTGCCAGCAGCCAAGAGTCGAGTCGACTAGCGGGAGTGGTCGGGGAGCTGTTTTTT
TRBJ1-1 TRBD1 TRBV19 - CASSPQGAAVVGFF TGTGCCAGTAGCCCACAGGGGGCAGCGGTTGTTGGTTTCTTT
TRBJ1-5 TRBD1 TRBV6-5 - CASSYSGGTGQPQHF TGTGCCAGCAGTTACTCAGGGGGGACAGGTCAGCCCCAGCATTTT
TRBJ2-7 TRBD1 TRBV9 - CASSPEGQGAGDYEQYF TGTGCCAGCAGCCCAGAGGGACAGGGGGCGGGCGACTACGAGCAGTACTTC
TRBJ2-1 - TRBV9 - CASSATVNEQFF TGTGCCAGCAGCGCCACCGTAAATGAGCAGTTCTTC
TRBJ1-6 TRBD1 TRBV28 - CASWDRASSPLHF TGTGCCAGCTGGGACAGGGCAAGTTCACCCCTCCACTTT
TRBJ1-5 TRBD1 TRBV2 - CASSRTGVEQPQHF TGTGCCAGCAGTCGAACAGGGGTAGAACAGCCCCAGCATTTT
TRBJ1-2 - TRBV28 once CASSPPVGNGYTF TGTGCCAGCAGCCCCCCTGTAGGGAATGGCTACACCTTC
TRBJ2-3 TRBD2 TRBV5-1 - CASRPGTSGGPDTQYF TGCGCCAGCAGGCCGGGGACTAGCGGGGGTCCAGATACGCAGTATTTT
TRBJ2-5 TRBD1 TRBV28 - CASSLYRGRGETQYF TGTGCCAGCAGTTTATACAGGGGGCGCGGGGAGACCCAGTACTTC
TRBJ2-5 TRBD2 TRBV6-6 - CASSEDREGTSGGQDQETQYF TGTGCCAGCAGCGAGGACAGGGAGGGAACTAGCGGGGGCCAGGACCAAGAGACCCAGTACTTC
TRBJ2-7 TRBD2 TRBV2 - CASRGGLAVSYEQYF TGTGCCAGCAGGGGGGGACTAGCGGTTTCCTACGAGCAGTACTTC
TRBJ2-7 - TRBV11-2 - CASSFVGGPGEQYF TGTGCCAGCAGCTTTGTCGGGGGGCCGGGTGAGCAGTACTTC
TRBJ2-5 - TRBV5-1 - CASSLVWGETQYF TGCGCCAGCAGCTTGGTATGGGGAGAGACCCAGTACTTC
TRBJ1-1 TRBD1 TRBV2 - CASSRDRRTTEAFF TGTGCCAGCAGCCGGGACAGGAGAACCACTGAAGCTTTCTTT
TRBJ2-3 TRBD2 TRBV6-2/TRBV6-3 - CASSYPGLTGADTQYF TGTGCCAGCAGTTACCCGGGACTAACAGGTGCAGATACGCAGTATTTT
TRBJ2-7 - TRBV5-1 - CASRTETYEQYF TGCGCCAGCAGGACAGAGACCTACGAGCAGTACTTC
TRBJ2-1 - TRBV29-1 - CSVRQRSPYNEQFF TGCAGCGTGAGACAGCGCTCTCCCTACAATGAGCAGTTCTTC
TRBJ2-1 TRBD2 TRBV14 - CASSQRTRYNEQFF TGTGCCAGCAGCCAGAGGACTAGATACAATGAGCAGTTCTTC
TRBJ1-2 TRBD1 TRBV7-2 - CASSQTGVGYTF TGTGCCAGCAGCCAGACAGGGGTTGGCTACACCTTC
TRBJ2-1 - TRBV9 - CASSVGFNSYNEQFF TGTGCCAGCAGCGTAGGCTTTAACTCCTACAATGAGCAGTTCTTC
TRBJ2-1 - TRBV27 - CASSLGSNEQFF TGTGCCAGCAGTTTAGGAAGTAATGAGCAGTTCTTC
TRBJ1-4 - TRBV11-2 - CASSFVSPATNEKLFF TGTGCCAGCAGCTTTGTGAGCCCTGCAACTAATGAAAAACTGTTTTTT
TRBJ1-6 - TRBV30 - CAWSVDGVNSPLHF TGTGCCTGGAGTGTGGACGGCGTAAATTCACCCCTCCACTTT
TRBJ1-3 - TRBV30 - CAWSVLYVGRAGGNTIYF TGTGCCTGGAGTGTACTTTATGTGGGGAGGGCTGGCGGAAACACCATATATTTT
TRBJ2-3 - TRBV7-2 - CASSRGRGDTQYF TGTGCCAGCTCTCGGGGCCGTGGGGATACGCAGTATTTT
TRBJ2-3 - TRBV15 - CATSRGFTDTQYF TGTGCCACCAGCAGAGGGTTCACAGATACGCAGTATTTT
TRBJ2-1 - TRBV4-1 - CASSQGVEGPLYNEQFF TGCGCCAGCAGCCAAGGGGTCGAGGGACCGCTCTACAATGAGCAGTTCTTC
TRBJ2-7 - TRBV19 - CASSIGSADPYEQYF TGTGCCAGTAGTATTGGATCGGCAGACCCCTACGAGCAGTACTTC
TRBJ1-4 - TRBV3-1/TRBV3-2 - CASSPPQGPDEKLFF TGTGCCAGCAGCCCGCCCCAGGGGCCGGATGAAAAACTGTTTTTT
TRBJ2-3 - TRBV2 - CASSEALRGGRQYF TGTGCCAGCAGTGAAGCGCTCAGGGGGGGACGACAGTATTTT
TRBJ2-6 TRBD1 TRBV18 once CASSPRQGGSSGANVLTF TGTGCCAGCTCACCAAGACAGGGGGGATCCTCTGGGGCCAACGTCCTGACTTTC